The 28 T cell receptor beta chains below all came from one sample that was sequenced in a study of neurological immune-mediated disorders. TCRdb redid the calling of the 5' RACE reads with MiXCR, one entry per CDR3 protein. Of under 25,000 distinct CDR3 sequences listed, less than 3.5% were seen once; the top ten hold 4.5% to 6%. Specimen: PBMCs. These receptors came from a woman between 18 and 29 years old with multiple sclerosis.

This clonotype was observed many times. The V and J genes are TRBV20-1 and TRBJ2-3; 14 bases line up with TRBD2. Looked up from germline, CDR1 is DFQATT and CDR2 is SNEGSKA (reference sequence). The CDR3 has 18 residues. V lost 0 bases, J lost 3 bases, and 8 bases stayed unmatched. CDR3 protein: CSARDPWTSGRPTDTQYF. The CDR3 region has the DNA TGCAGTGCTAGAGATCCGTGGACTAGCGGGAGGCCTACAGATACGCAGTATTTT.

By share of the sample, this clonotype is medium-sized. This chain links TRBV9 with TRBJ1-1; weak D call: TRBD1 (6 bases). This CDR3 comprises 14 residues. V gave up 2 bases and J gave up 1 base, with 9 bases separating them. Germline CDR1 reads SGDLS; CDR2 reads YYNGEE. The CDR3 nucleotides are TGTGCCAGCAGCGTTACGGACAGGAACACTGAAGCTTTCTTT. This sequence encodes CASSVTDRNTEAFF.

This clonotype was counted many times. The V call is TRBV29-1, the J call TRBJ1-1; D possibly corresponds to TRBD1 (5 bases). Germline CDR1 and CDR2: SQVTM and ANQGSEA. V lost 8 bases and J lost 0, with 16 bases in between. This CDR3 region has 14 residues. The CDR3 coding sequence is TGCAGCTCTGACCGACAGCTAATGAACACTGAAGCTTTCTTT. It encodes CSSDRQLMNTEAFF.

This clonotype was detected ten times or more. Here the CDR3 DNA reads TGCGCCAGCAGCCCTCGACAGGCCACCTCCTACGAGCAGTACTTC. Amino acid sequence: CASSPRQATSYEQYF. The genes are TRBV5-1 and TRBJ2-7, with D tentatively TRBD1 (6 bases). In germline, CDR1 is SGHRS, CDR2 YFSETQ. The CDR3 sequence is 15 residues long. V was pared by 4 bases and J by 0 bases, with 14 bases between.

This clonotype was seen at least ten times. The chain uses TRBV5-6 and TRBJ2-5; TRBD1 agrees at 7 bases. Germline lookup yields CDR1 SGHDT and CDR2 YYEEEE. The length of the CDR3 is 16 residues. V lost 3 bases and J lost 5; bases outside the gene matches: 13. This CDR3 reads CASSSRPLTGSETQYF. CDR3 sequence (DNA): TGTGCCAGCAGCTCAAGGCCCTTGACAGGGTCGGAGACCCAGTACTTC.

This clonotype was seen ten or more times. The CDR3 DNA follows: TGCAGTGCGGTCGCCGTTCGGGGCTACACCTTC. Translation: CSAVAVRGYTF. The chain combines TRBV20-1 with TRBJ1-2, with D uncertain. Germline CDR1 is DFQATT and CDR2 is SNEGSKA (reference sequence). Deletions cut 6 bases from V and 8 bases from J, with 13 bases between. The length of the CDR3 is 11 residues.

This clonotype came up many times. This chain joins TRBV24-1 and TRBJ2-1; D is perhaps TRBD2 (6 bases). Per germline, CDR1 KGHDR and CDR2 SFDVKD. Between the trimmed V and J ends, which lost 3 bases and 6 bases, there was a span of 8 bases. This CDR3 comprises 13 residues. The CDR3 reads CATSDPGGNEQFF. Written as DNA, the CDR3 is TGTGCCACCAGTGATCCCGGGGGCAATGAGCAGTTCTTC.

This clonotype was observed at least ten times. This sequence joins TRBV20-1 and TRBJ2-3; tentatively, D is TRBD2 (5 bases). Germline-derived CDR1 and CDR2 are DFQATT and SNEGSKA (reference sequence). The CDR3 is made up of 12 amino acids. Trimming pared 3 bases from V and 1 base from J, leaving 5 bases between. CDR3 sequence reads: CSASGGTDTQYF. The CDR3 DNA sequence: TGCAGTGCTAGCGGGGGCACAGATACGCAGTATTTT.

The sample holds many counts of this clonotype. The V and J genes are TRBV28 and TRBJ1-1; D unclear. Germline values: CDR1 MDHEN, CDR2 SYDVKM. The CDR3 is made up of 11 amino acids. Trimming pared 7 bases from V and 0 bases from J, leaving 3 bases between. CDR3 sequence: CASKVNTEAFF. CDR3 in DNA: TGTGCCAGCAAGGTGAACACTGAAGCTTTCTTT.

This clonotype occurred many times. The chain uses TRBV9 and TRBJ1-5; 7 bases are a match to TRBD1. Trimming cost V 4 bases and J 5 bases; bases outside gene matches: 6. This CDR3 is built from 14 residues. The germline V gene has CDR1 SGDLS and CDR2 YYNGEE. The DNA of the CDR3 is TGTGCCAGCAGCCCCGGGACAGCCGATCAGCCCCAGCATTTT. Translation: CASSPGTADQPQHF.

This clonotype was counted at least ten times. The V gene is TRBV7-9, the J gene TRBJ2-3; D possibly corresponds to TRBD2 (6 bases). The CDR3 contains 14 residues. CDR1 and CDR2 from the germline V gene are SEHNR and FQNEAQ (reference sequence). V was cut by 0 bases and J by 5 bases, with 9 bases left in between. The CDR3 DNA reads TGTGCCAGCAGCTTAGCGGGAGGTGGAGATACGCAGTATTTT. This translates into CASSLAGGGDTQYF.

At least ten counts were recorded for this clonotype. The chain uses TRBV11-3 and TRBJ1-1; D is perhaps TRBD1 (5 bases). Trimming removed 5 bases from V and 1 base from J, with 11 bases in between. CDR3 length: 14 amino acids. Germline CDR1 reads SGHNT; CDR2 reads YENEEA. The chain's CDR3 is CASSPRGRNTEAFF. In nucleotides, the CDR3 is TGTGCCAGCAGCCCGCGGGGCCGGAACACTGAAGCTTTCTTT.

This clonotype has at least ten counts. The CDR3 DNA reads TGTGCCAGCAGTTTACCCCAGGGGGGCTACAATGAGCAGTTCTTC. As protein: CASSLPQGGYNEQFF. The chain joins TRBV27 to TRBJ2-1; perhaps TRBD1 as D (7 bases). CDR1 and CDR2 from the germline V gene are MNHEY and SMNVEV (reference sequence). Trimming removed 2 bases from V and 3 bases from J, with 11 bases in between. The CDR3 is 15 residues long.

This clonotype is deemed medium-sized. The chain has TRBV12-3 or TRBV12-4 and TRBJ1-1; no reliable D call. The CDR3 sequence is 13 residues long. V was cut by 2 bases and J by 1 base, with 5 bases left in between. The CDR3 DNA is TGTGCCAGCAGTTTACGAGAGAACACTGAAGCTTTCTTT. Amino acids: CASSLRENTEAFF.

This clonotype came up many times. J is TRBJ1-2 and V is TRBV29-1, with D possibly matching TRBD1 (5 bases). This CDR3 has 13 residues. Trimming cost V 6 bases and J 2 bases, with 13 bases left between them. The germline V gene encodes CDR1 SQVTM and CDR2 ANQGSEA. CDR3 nucleotide sequence: TGCAGCGTCGGACTTCGGGGGAACTATGGCTACACCTTC. The encoded protein is CSVGLRGNYGYTF.

In this sample, this clonotype turned up many times. The chain has TRBV29-1 and TRBJ2-1, with 14 nucleotides matching TRBD2. This CDR3 contains 14 residues. Unmatched junction bases numbered 1, after V lost 4 bases and J lost 5 bases. Germline V gives CDR1 SQVTM, CDR2 ANQGSEA. The CDR3 sequence: CSVGGLAGDNEQFF. The CDR3, as DNA: TGCAGCGTTGGGGGACTAGCGGGAGACAATGAGCAGTTCTTC.

This clonotype was recorded a few times. J is TRBJ1-1 and V is TRBV20-1, with D maybe TRBD1 (5 bases). The V gene lost 0 bases and the J gene lost 4 bases, with 6 bases spanning the gap. This CDR3 is built from 12 residues. In germline, CDR1 is DFQATT, CDR2 SNEGSKA (reference sequence). In DNA, the CDR3 is TGCAGTGCTAGAGAGGGGGGCACTGAAGCTTTCTTT. Its protein product is CSAREGGTEAFF.

This clonotype was counted at least ten times. The chain couples TRBV20-1 to TRBJ1-2; D is possibly TRBD1 (5 bases). CDR1 is DFQATT and CDR2 is SNEGSKA in the germline V gene (reference sequence). The CDR3 length is 13 residues. The CDR3 protein is CTYPRANYYGYTF. The CDR3 bases are TGCACTTACCCCAGGGCGAACTACTATGGCTACACCTTC.

This clonotype was recorded at least ten times. This chain uses TRBV3-1 with TRBJ2-7; D is perhaps TRBD2 (5 bases). The CDR3 extends over 11 amino acids. V was cut by 1 base and J by 7 bases, with 5 bases left in between. Germline V CDR1 and CDR2: LGHDT, YNNKEL (reference sequence). The CDR3 spells CASSQAGEQYV. The CDR3, as DNA: TGTGCCAGCAGCCAAGCGGGGGAGCAGTACGTC.

This clonotype was detected many times. The chain employs TRBV3-1 and TRBJ1-1, with D possibly TRBD1 on 6 matching bases. Trimming pared 3 bases from V and 6 bases from J, leaving 14 bases between. The CDR3 is 14 residues long. Germline loops: CDR1 LGHDT, CDR2 YNNKEL (reference sequence). CDR3 amino acids: CASSHSGGRAEAFF. CDR3 nucleotide sequence: TGTGCCAGCAGCCACTCCGGGGGCCGGGCTGAAGCTTTCTTT.

There are many counts of this clonotype. V and J are TRBV12-3 or TRBV12-4 and TRBJ2-1; D tentatively fits TRBD1 or TRBD2 (5 bases each). CDR3 size: 12 residues. Trimming stripped 4 bases from V and 9 bases from J, with 10 bases between. CDR3 residues: CASSSYGGEQFF. CDR3 DNA sequence: TGTGCCAGCAGTTCCTATGGGGGTGAGCAGTTCTTC.

The table lists this clonotype with many counts. V is TRBV20-1 and J is TRBJ2-3, with D perhaps matching TRBD2 (6 bases). The CDR3 contains 15 residues. Germline V CDR1 and CDR2: DFQATT, SNEGSKA (reference sequence). Trimming shortened V by 6 bases and J by 0 bases, and 16 bases separated the two germline ends. In DNA, the CDR3 is TGCAGTGCCCCGCGGGGAGCGTGGAGCACAGATACGCAGTATTTT. This encodes CSAPRGAWSTDTQYF.

This clonotype was seen at least ten times. This rearrangement joins TRBV7-9 to TRBJ2-7; TRBD1 matches 7 bases. In germline, CDR1 is SEHNR, CDR2 FQNEAQ (reference sequence). With 5 bases clipped from V and 0 bases from J, the junction kept 4 bases outside the gene matches. The CDR3 is made up of 14 amino acids. The DNA of the CDR3 is TGTGCCAGCAGCATCGACAGGGTCTCCTACGAGCAGTACTTC. This gives the protein CASSIDRVSYEQYF.

The table lists this clonotype with many counts. V usage is TRBV20-1 and J usage is TRBJ1-1; tentatively, D is TRBD1 (6 bases). Germline V gene data show CDR1 as DFQATT and CDR2 as SNEGSKA (reference sequence). Trimming stripped 1 base from V and 1 base from J, with 10 bases between. The CDR3 has 14 amino acids. CDR3 bases: TGCAGTGCTAGAGTGCCAGGGGCGAACACTGAAGCTTTCTTT. Protein sequence: CSARVPGANTEAFF.

This clonotype came up many times. The chain recombines TRBV7-6 with TRBJ1-4; D gene ambiguous. CDR1 is SGHVS, CDR2 FNYEAQ, per germline. Trimming cost V 1 base and J 8 bases, with 14 bases left between them. There are 15 residues in the CDR3. CDR3 nucleotide sequence: TGTGCCAGCAGCTTAGACGGGTGGAAGGACGAAAAACTGTTTTTT. It yields the protein CASSLDGWKDEKLFF.

This clonotype was seen at least ten times. The chain is built from TRBV7-2 and TRBJ2-7, with TRBD1 matching over 9 bases. V shed 6 bases, J shed 2 bases, and the junction held 2 bases outside the gene matches. Germline lookup yields CDR1 SGHTA and CDR2 FQGNSA. The CDR3 is 13 residues long. The CDR3 nucleotides are TGTGCCAGCAGTAGGACAGGGGCCTACGAGCAGTACTTC. Amino acids: CASSRTGAYEQYF.

As regards this clonotype: The CDR3 end shows no conserved phenylalanine or tryptophan, and so a read error is likely. The gene calls are TRBV29-1 and TRBJ2-3; D gene uncertain. The V end lost 4 bases, the J end lost 1 base, and 9 bases lay between the germline ends. CDR1 and CDR2 from the germline V gene are SQVTM and ANQGSEA. The CDR3 covers 13 residues. Written as DNA, the CDR3 is TGCAGCGTTGGAAGAATCCGCACAGATACGCAGTATTGT. Protein: CSVGRIRTDTQYC.

This clonotype was recorded many times. This sequence joins TRBV20-1 and TRBJ1-1; 8 nucleotides agree with TRBD1. The J segment lost 0 bases and the V segment lost 3 bases, leaving 6 bases of the junction unmatched. The CDR3 covers 15 residues. Germline lookup yields CDR1 DFQATT and CDR2 SNEGSKA (reference sequence). In nucleotides, the CDR3 is TGCAGTGCTAGGGGGACAGGCTCCATGAACACTGAAGCTTTCTTT. This gives the protein CSARGTGSMNTEAFF.